This T cell receptor beta chain was sequenced in a study of cytomegalovirus exposure and HLA in healthy donors. Across the study: The same platform as the roughly 670 first-cohort repertoires was used for the 95 to 150 validation repertoires, a later analysis reported. Study-wide points: A classifier reportedly called cytomegalovirus status with high sensitivity and specificity. Rarity marked most TCR sequences, yet some public TCRs occurred in many donors. The study flagged around 160 TCR beta chains as cytomegalovirus-associated.

Clones were read by immunoSEQ multiplex PCR, and TCRdb kept only the in-frame ones, dropping some. The table records 150,000 to 200,000 clones, about three quarters of them present only once. V dropped 0 bases and J dropped 9; count of bases not matched to a gene: 7. The CDR3 extends over 15 amino acids. CDR1 and CDR2 from the germline V gene are MNHEY and SVGAGI. Regarding this clone: What it recognizes is unknown.

The genes are TRBV6-5 and TRBJ2-1; 8 bases are a match to TRBD2. This sequence was found in a young woman in good health and CMV-seronegative. Sequenced input: PBMCs. The CDR3 nucleotides read TGTGCCAGCAGTTACTCTAATAGCGGGAATGGTGAGCAGTTCTTC. Residues: CASSYSNSGNGEQFF.